This TCR beta chain was recovered during a study of CD8 T cells in ankylosing spondylitis. Study results and caveats: Ankylosing spondylitis blood appeared to be characterized by a TCR beta motif of several highly homologous variants. CD8+ disease-linked clones were present at relatively low frequencies in blood. Matched synovial fluid from ankylosing spondylitis patients was reported to be enriched for disease-linked clones.

Quantitative 5'-RACE with molecular barcodes generated TCR beta libraries. Each CDR3 protein is one row after TCRdb ran MiXCR on the 5' RACE reads. This table has 390,000 or so distinct CDR3 sequences, about a fifth appearing once. The CDR3 has 13 amino acids. Trimming took 9 bases from V and 7 from J; bases not matched to a gene: 8. Germline V gives CDR1 MNHNS, CDR2 SASEGT. A few counts support this clonotype. Its antigen is undetermined. The chain carries TRBV6-1 and TRBJ2-7, with 11 bases fitting TRBD2. Sequenced sample: blood, either unsorted or a sorted T cell fraction (not recorded which). The sequence was obtained from a male donor with ankylosing spondylitis. The CDR3 is CASSGRAPGEQYF. The CDR3 DNA reads TGTGCCAGTAGCGGGAGGGCCCCGGGTGAGCAGTACTTC.